Listed here are 27 T cell receptor beta chains from one sample, sequenced in a study of OX40 agonist ivuxolimab in advanced cancers. The receptor library was made with the immunoSEQ multiplex PCR assay. Not all clones reach the TCRdb copy of this immuneACCESS table, which keeps in-frame sequences only. Checked studies attribute under half of the gap to unresolved V genes and leave the rest unexplained. The sample profile shows approximately 86,000 clones; approximately 91% of them were found once. The top ten hold under 0.35% of the sample. The material sequenced was CD4+ or CD8+ T cells sorted from blood, taken in a trial of the OX40 agonist ivuxolimab. Every receptor here comes from an adult with an advanced solid tumor such as melanoma, head and neck, liver or kidney cancer.

The genes are TRBV27 and TRBJ1-5; D call uncertain. Germline V gives CDR1 MNHEY, CDR2 SMNVEV (reference sequence). The V end lost 3 bases, the J end lost 7 bases, and 13 bases lay between the germline ends. The CDR3 covers 14 residues. CDR3 nucleotide sequence: TGTGCCAGCAGTTTGAGTGGGTTGGGGCAGCCCCAGCATTTT. Amino acid sequence: CASSLSGLGQPQHF.

This clone has just one count. The chain joins TRBV14 to TRBJ1-2; 7 nucleotides match TRBD1. The germline V gene encodes CDR1 SGHDN and CDR2 FVKESK. J lost 7 bases, V lost 4 bases, and 6 bases had no gene match. The CDR3 runs 13 residues. The CDR3 region is CASSLLAGGGYTF. CDR3 bases: TGTGCCAGCAGCCTTCTAGCAGGGGGTGGCTACACCTTC.

The chain links TRBV6-1 to TRBJ1-5; 10 nucleotides align to TRBD1. The V segment lost 6 bases and the J segment 6 bases; nucleotides outside the gene matches: 5. Germline V lookup: CDR1 MNHNS, CDR2 SASEGT. The length of the CDR3 is 14 residues. The CDR3 nucleotides read TGTGCCAGCAGCGGGACAGGGGTTGGTCAGCCCCAGCATTTT. As protein: CASSGTGVGQPQHF.

The J gene is TRBJ2-7, the V gene TRBV15; 8 bases are a match to TRBD2. The length of the CDR3 is 15 residues. V lost 1 base to trimming and J lost 2 bases; unmatched junction nucleotides: 4. CDR1 and CDR2 from the germline V gene are LNHNV and YYDKDF (reference sequence). CDR3 residues: CATSRVGLAAYEQYF. The CDR3 DNA follows: TGTGCCACCAGCAGAGTAGGACTAGCAGCCTACGAGCAGTACTTC. Filled out from reference TRBV15 and TRBJ2-7, the complete variable domain reads DAMVIQNPRYQVTQFGKPVTLSCSQTLNHNVMYWYQQKSSQAPKLLFHYYDKDFNNEADTPDNFQSRRPNTSFCFLDIRSPGLGDTAMYLCATSRVGLAAYEQYFGPGTRLTVT.

The chain is built from TRBV6-6 and TRBJ2-1; D unclear. V lost 6 bases, J lost 1 base, and 16 bases lay in between. The germline gives CDR1 MNHNY, CDR2 SVGAGI (reference sequence). This CDR3 region has 16 residues. CDR3 sequence reads: CASSLTSYVSYNEQFF. The CDR3 DNA follows: TGTGCCAGCAGCCTAACTTCTTACGTTTCCTACAATGAGCAGTTCTTC.

The CDR3 sequence is CASSPVQGSGNTIYF. CDR3 bases: TGCGCCAGCAGCCCAGTACAGGGTTCTGGAAACACCATATATTTT. The chain uses TRBV5-1 and TRBJ1-3; possibly TRBD1 for D (6 bases). Germline-derived CDR1 and CDR2 are SGHRS and YFSETQ. V was clipped by 4 bases and J by 1 base, with 12 bases between them. The CDR3 totals 15 residues.

The rearrangement links TRBV4-1 to TRBJ2-3; D gene uncertain. Germline lookup yields CDR1 MGHRA and CDR2 YSYEKL. With 1 base removed from V and 2 bases from J, the gap between germline ends came to 13 bases. This CDR3 has 16 residues. CDR3 DNA sequence: TGCGCCAGCAGCCAAGGACTCGGACGAGCCACAGATACGCAGTATTTT. Encoded protein: CASSQGLGRATDTQYF.

The gene calls are TRBV7-8 and TRBJ2-1, with 11 bases fitting TRBD2. This CDR3 spans 18 amino acids. After removal of 5 bases from V and 2 bases from J, the junction contained 11 bases not matched to a gene. CDR1 and CDR2 (germline): SGHVS, FQNEAQ. The CDR3 DNA reads TGTGCCAGCAGCCCAAGGGGACTAGCGGAGAAAGCCTACAATGAGCAGTTCTTC. It codes for CASSPRGLAEKAYNEQFF.

V usage is TRBV4-1 and J usage is TRBJ1-4; TRBD1 might be the D (5 bases). Germline CDR1 MGHRA, CDR2 YSYEKL. CDR3 size: 16 residues. Trimming pared 4 bases from V and 8 bases from J, leaving 20 bases between. Here the CDR3 reads CASSLTPIKGQEKLFF. In nucleotides, the CDR3 is TGCGCCAGCAGCCTAACCCCGATTAAGGGGCAGGAAAAACTGTTTTTT.

The sample holds one count of this clone. The rearrangement links TRBV4-3 to TRBJ2-5; 9 nucleotides match TRBD1. Trimming at V came to 1 base and at J to 3 bases, leaving 9 bases not matched to a gene. The CDR3 consists of 17 residues. CDR1 is LGHNA, CDR2 YSLEER, per germline. The CDR3, as DNA: TGCGCCAGCAGCCAAGGGCTAGGACAGGGGATTAAAGAGACCCAGTACTTC. Encoded protein: CASSQGLGQGIKETQYF.

V gene TRBV27 combines with J gene TRBJ1-6; D is unresolved. The germline gives CDR1 MNHEY, CDR2 SMNVEV (reference sequence). Trimming left V 5 bases short and J 7 bases short, with 9 bases between. The CDR3 has 13 amino acids. The CDR3, as DNA: TGTGCCAGCAGTGAACAGTTCAATTCACCCCTCCACTTT. Its protein product is CASSEQFNSPLHF.

This clone was seen a single time. The J gene is TRBJ1-6, the V gene TRBV18; D remains unclear. The CDR3 spans 17 residues. The germline gives CDR1 KGHSH, CDR2 LQKENI. Trimming removed 3 bases at V and 7 bases at J, with 19 bases between. The chain's CDR3 is CASSPGSDLTSNSPLHF. CDR3 DNA: TGTGCCAGCTCACCGGGGTCGGACCTTACTTCCAATTCACCCCTCCACTTT.

V is TRBV19 and J is TRBJ2-3; 10 bases line up with TRBD2. This CDR3 spans 16 amino acids. Germline assignment: CDR1 LNHDA and CDR2 SQIVND (reference sequence). V shed 5 bases and J 3 bases; nucleotides not matched to a gene: 8. The CDR3 protein is CASSRAGGPVTDTQYF. The CDR3 DNA follows: TGTGCCAGTAGTCGAGCGGGAGGGCCGGTGACAGATACGCAGTATTTT.

The chain has TRBV5-8 and TRBJ2-1, with 7 nucleotides matching TRBD2. CDR3 length equals 14 residues. Per germline, CDR1 SGHTS and CDR2 YDEGEE. Trimming at V came to 0 bases and at J to 7 bases, leaving 4 bases not matched to a gene. CDR3 in DNA: TGTGCCAGCAGCTTGGGAGGCGGGAGAAATGAGCAGTTCTTC. This codes for CASSLGGGRNEQFF.

The chain combines TRBV7-2 with TRBJ2-4, with D possibly being TRBD1 or TRBD2 (5 bases each). Germline CDR1 is SGHTA and CDR2 is FQGNSA. The V and J ends lost 1 base and 6 bases respectively, with 13 bases between them. The CDR3 length is 15 residues. Here the CDR3 DNA reads TGTGCCAGCAGCTTAGTCGGGGACCCCTTAAACATTCAGTACTTC. Protein product: CASSLVGDPLNIQYF.

The rearrangement links TRBV7-2 to TRBJ2-7, with 8 positions matching TRBD2. V lost 0 bases to trimming and J lost 7 bases; unmatched junction nucleotides: 5. The CDR3 extends over 14 amino acids. CDR1 and CDR2 from the germline V gene are SGHTA and FQGNSA. The CDR3 here is CASSLAREAREQYF. CDR3 nucleotide sequence: TGTGCCAGCAGCTTAGCGCGGGAGGCGCGGGAGCAGTACTTC.

The CDR3: CASSLGSNSYNEQFF. In nucleotides, the CDR3 is TGTGCCAGCAGCCTGGGCAGTAACTCCTACAATGAGCAGTTCTTC. This sequence joins TRBV5-4 and TRBJ2-1; D is uncertain. The CDR3 is 15 amino acids. In germline, CDR1 is SGHNT, CDR2 YYREEE (reference sequence). V was cut by 4 bases and J by 0 bases, with 11 bases left in between.

This clone was seen only a few times. The DNA for the CDR3 is TGTGCCAGCAGTAGGACAGGGCGAAACACCGGGGAGCTGTTTTTT. It translates to CASSRTGRNTGELFF. The rearrangement links TRBV2 to TRBJ2-2, with 8 bases lining up with TRBD1. CDR3 length: 15 amino acids. Trimming at V came to 5 bases and at J to 2 bases, leaving 4 bases not matched to a gene. The germline gives CDR1 SNHLY, CDR2 FYNNEI.

The chain combines TRBV4-2 with TRBJ2-3; D remains unclear. In germline, CDR1 is LGHNA, CDR2 YNFKEQ. Trimming removed 3 bases at V and 2 bases at J, with 3 bases between. The CDR3 is made up of 12 amino acids. DNA for the CDR3: TGTGCCAGCAGCCACCTCACAGATACGCAGTATTTT. Amino acids: CASSHLTDTQYF.

The CDR3 nucleotides are TGTGCCAGCTCAGCACTTCGGACAGGGAGAGGAGATGAGCAGTTCTTC. The encoded protein is CASSALRTGRGDEQFF. The gene calls are TRBV18 and TRBJ2-1; 8 bases are shared with TRBD1. From germline, CDR1 is KGHSH and CDR2 LQKENI. The CDR3 covers 16 residues. Germline trimming cut 5 bases from V and 8 bases from J; bases unmatched to any gene: 14.

This rearrangement joins TRBV7-9 to TRBJ2-1; 9 nucleotides line up with TRBD2. The trim removed 4 bases at V and 9 bases at J, leaving 16 bases unmatched. Per germline, CDR1 SEHNR and CDR2 FQNEAQ (reference sequence). CDR3 length equals 17 residues. CDR3 sequence (DNA): TGTGCCAGCAGCTCCCCTGCGGGGCTAGCGGGACGGGGTGAGCAGTTCTTC. This translates into CASSSPAGLAGRGEQFF.

V is TRBV27 and J is TRBJ2-7, with TRBD2 as a possible D gene (6 bases). Germline V gives CDR1 MNHEY, CDR2 SMNVEV (reference sequence). Trimming stripped 3 bases from V and 1 base from J, with 13 bases between. The CDR3 spans 15 residues. The CDR3 loop is CASSFRLGGSYEQYF. The CDR3 coding sequence is TGTGCCAGCAGTTTTAGACTGGGAGGATCCTACGAGCAGTACTTC.

The V and J genes are TRBV6-5 and TRBJ1-6; tentatively, D is TRBD1 (5 bases). The germline gives CDR1 MNHEY, CDR2 SVGAGI. Trimming shortened V by 2 bases and J by 6 bases, and 11 bases separated the two germline ends. The CDR3 loop spans 15 amino acids. This chain's CDR3 is CASSYRTTGNSPLHF. The CDR3 DNA follows: TGTGCCAGCAGTTACAGGACAACGGGTAATTCACCCCTCCACTTT.

This clone is a singleton in its sample. The gene calls are TRBV7-3 and TRBJ2-1; D is ambiguous. V was shortened by 4 bases and J by 5 bases, with 6 bases between the two germline ends. Germline V CDR1 and CDR2: SGHTA, FQGTGA. The CDR3 totals 12 residues. The CDR3 bases are TGTGCCAGCAGCTACGGCCACAATGAGCAGTTCTTC. Its translation: CASSYGHNEQFF.

This rearrangement joins TRBV5-1 to TRBJ2-7; 12 nucleotides agree with TRBD2. In germline, CDR1 is SGHRS, CDR2 YFSETQ. Trimming took 5 bases from V and 6 from J; bases not matched to a gene: 6. This CDR3 contains 14 residues. The CDR3 region is CASSSSGRAFEQYF. The CDR3 nucleotides are TGCGCCAGCAGTTCTAGCGGGAGGGCCTTCGAGCAGTACTTC.

DNA for the CDR3: TGTGCCAGCACCGGTTGGGATACGCAGTATTTT. Translated: CASTGWDTQYF. The chain recombines TRBV28 with TRBJ2-3, with D hard to call. Between the trimmed V and J ends, which lost 7 bases and 6 bases, there was a span of 8 bases. The length of the CDR3 is 11 residues. The germline V gene encodes CDR1 MDHEN and CDR2 SYDVKM.

This clone was counted a single time. The chain recombines TRBV11-1 with TRBJ2-5, with D tentatively TRBD2 (5 bases). The CDR3 is 14 residues long. The ends were cut back, 7 bases at V and 4 bases at J, with 16 bases in the middle. CDR1 and CDR2 (germline): SGHAT, FQDESV (reference sequence). The CDR3 protein is CASTGLSYSETQYF. As DNA, the CDR3 is TGTGCCAGCACAGGACTTTCATATTCAGAGACCCAGTACTTC.